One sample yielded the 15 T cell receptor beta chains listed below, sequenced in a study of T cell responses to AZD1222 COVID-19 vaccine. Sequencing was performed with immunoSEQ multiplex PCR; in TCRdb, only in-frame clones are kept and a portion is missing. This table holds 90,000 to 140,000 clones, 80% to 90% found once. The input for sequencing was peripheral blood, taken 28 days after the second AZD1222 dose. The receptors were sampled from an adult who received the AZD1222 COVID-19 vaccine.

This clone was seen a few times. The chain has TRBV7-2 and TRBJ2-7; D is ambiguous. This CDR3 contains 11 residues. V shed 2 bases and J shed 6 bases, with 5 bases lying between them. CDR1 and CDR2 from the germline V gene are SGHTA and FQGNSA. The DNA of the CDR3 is TGTGCCAGCAGCTTATCCCGCGAGCAGTACTTC. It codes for CASSLSREQYF.

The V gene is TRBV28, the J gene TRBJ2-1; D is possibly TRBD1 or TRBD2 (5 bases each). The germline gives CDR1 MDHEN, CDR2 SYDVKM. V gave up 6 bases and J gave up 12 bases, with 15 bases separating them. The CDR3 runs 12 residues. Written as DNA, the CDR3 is TGTGCCAGCAGCTACAGAGGGGTAGGGCAGTTCTTC. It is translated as CASSYRGVGQFF.

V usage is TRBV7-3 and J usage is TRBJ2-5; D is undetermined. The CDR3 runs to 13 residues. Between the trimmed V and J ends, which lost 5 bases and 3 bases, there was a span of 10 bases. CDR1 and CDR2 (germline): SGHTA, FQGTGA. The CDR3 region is CASSTRMEETQYF. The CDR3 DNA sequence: TGTGCCAGCAGCACCAGAATGGAAGAGACCCAGTACTTC.

The CDR3 DNA follows: TGTGCCAGCAGTTTATATTCTAGCGGGAGCTACGAGCAGTACTTC. Translating gives CASSLYSSGSYEQYF. The rearrangement links TRBV28 to TRBJ2-7, with 10 bases fitting TRBD2. Looked up from germline, CDR1 is MDHEN and CDR2 is SYDVKM. V shed 1 base, J shed 3 bases, and the junction held 3 bases outside the gene matches. The CDR3 consists of 15 residues.

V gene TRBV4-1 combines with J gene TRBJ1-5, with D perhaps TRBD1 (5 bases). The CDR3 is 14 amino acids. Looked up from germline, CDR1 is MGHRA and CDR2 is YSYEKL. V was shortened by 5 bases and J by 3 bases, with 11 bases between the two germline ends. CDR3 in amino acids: CASSRQQDNQPQHF. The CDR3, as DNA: TGCGCCAGCAGCAGGCAACAGGACAATCAGCCCCAGCATTTT.

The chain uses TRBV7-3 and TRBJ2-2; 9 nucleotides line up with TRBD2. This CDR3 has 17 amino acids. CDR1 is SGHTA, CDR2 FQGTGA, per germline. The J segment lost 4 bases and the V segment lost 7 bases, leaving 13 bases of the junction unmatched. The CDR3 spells CASTLTSGQGTTGELFF. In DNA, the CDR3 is TGTGCCAGCACCCTGACTAGCGGTCAGGGGACCACCGGGGAGCTGTTTTTT. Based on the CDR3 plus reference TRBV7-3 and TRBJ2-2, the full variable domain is GAGVSQTPSNKVTEKGKYVELRCDPISGHTALYWYRQSLGQGPEFLIYFQGTGAADDSGLPNDRFFAVRPEGSVSTLKIQRTERGDSAVYLCASTLTSGQGTTGELFFGEGSRLTVL.

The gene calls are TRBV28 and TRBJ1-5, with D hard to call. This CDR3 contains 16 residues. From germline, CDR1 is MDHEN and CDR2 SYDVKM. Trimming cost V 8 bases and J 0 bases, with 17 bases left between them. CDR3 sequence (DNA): TGTGCCAGCTGCGTCATATGGGCAGATAGCAATCAGCCCCAGCATTTT. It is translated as CASCVIWADSNQPQHF.

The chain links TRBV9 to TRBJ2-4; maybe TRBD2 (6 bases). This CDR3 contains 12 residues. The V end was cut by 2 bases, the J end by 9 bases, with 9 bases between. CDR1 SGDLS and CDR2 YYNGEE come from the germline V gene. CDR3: CASSVGGGIQYF. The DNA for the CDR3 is TGTGCCAGCAGCGTGGGGGGTGGCATTCAGTACTTC.

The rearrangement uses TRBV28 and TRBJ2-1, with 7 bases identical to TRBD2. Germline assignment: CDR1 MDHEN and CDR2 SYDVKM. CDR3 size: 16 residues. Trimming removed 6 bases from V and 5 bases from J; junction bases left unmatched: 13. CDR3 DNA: TGTGCCAGCAGAACCTATACCGGGACTATCCACAATGAGCAGTTCTTC. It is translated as CASRTYTGTIHNEQFF.

CDR3 nucleotides: TGTGCCAGCAGTCTACTAAATCAGCCCCAGCATTTT. Protein sequence: CASSLLNQPQHF. The V and J genes are TRBV7-2 and TRBJ1-5; D not resolved. Germline V gene data show CDR1 as SGHTA and CDR2 as FQGNSA. Between the trimmed V and J ends, which lost 6 bases and 4 bases, there was a span of 7 bases. The CDR3 totals 12 residues. The full variable domain, rest sourced from reference TRBV7-2 and TRBJ1-5, is GAGVSQSPSNKVTEKGKDVELRCDPISGHTALYWYRQSLGQGLEFLIYFQGNSAPDKSGLPSDRFSAERTGGSVSTLTIQRTQQEDSAVYLCASSLLNQPQHFGDGTRLSIL.

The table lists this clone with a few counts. CDR3 bases: TGTGCCTGGAGTGTGGGGGGCAACACTGAAGCTTTCTTT. This codes for CAWSVGGNTEAFF. This rearrangement joins TRBV30 to TRBJ1-1; weak D call: TRBD1 (6 bases). Germline CDR1 reads GTSNPN; CDR2 reads SVGIG (reference sequence). The CDR3 consists of 13 residues. V shed 0 bases and J shed 2 bases, with 7 bases lying between them. The full variable domain, completed using reference TRBV30 and TRBJ1-1, is SQTIHQWPATLVQPVGSPLSLECTVEGTSNPNLYWYRQAAGRGLQLLFYSVGIGQISSEVPQNLSASRPQDRQFILSSKKLLLSDSGFYLCAWSVGGNTEAFFGQGTRLTVV.

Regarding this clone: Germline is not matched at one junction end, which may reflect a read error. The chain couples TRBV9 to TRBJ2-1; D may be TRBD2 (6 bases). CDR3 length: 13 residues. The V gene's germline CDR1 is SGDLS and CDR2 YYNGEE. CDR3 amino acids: CASSGPRDFEKFF. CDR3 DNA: TGTGCCAGCAGCGGTCCCCGGGACTTTGAGAAGTTCTTC.

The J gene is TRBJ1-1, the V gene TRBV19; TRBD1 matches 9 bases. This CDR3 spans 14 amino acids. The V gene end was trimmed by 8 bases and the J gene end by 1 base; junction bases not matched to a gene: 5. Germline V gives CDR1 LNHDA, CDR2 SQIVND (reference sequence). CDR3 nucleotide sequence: TGTGCCAGTGCGTACAGGGGGCCGAACACTGAAGCTTTCTTT. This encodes CASAYRGPNTEAFF.

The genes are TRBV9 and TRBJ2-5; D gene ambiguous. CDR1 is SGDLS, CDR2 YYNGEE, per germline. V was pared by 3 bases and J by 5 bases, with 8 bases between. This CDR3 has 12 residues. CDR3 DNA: TGTGCCAGCAGCGCCGAAGAGGAGACCCAGTACTTC. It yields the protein CASSAEEETQYF.

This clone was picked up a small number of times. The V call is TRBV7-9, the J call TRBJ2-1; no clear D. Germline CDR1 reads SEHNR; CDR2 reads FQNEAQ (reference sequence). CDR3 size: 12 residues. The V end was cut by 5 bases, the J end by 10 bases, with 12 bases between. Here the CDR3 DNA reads TGTGCCAGCAGCCGCGAAGTGGGGGAGCAGTTCTTC. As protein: CASSREVGEQFF.